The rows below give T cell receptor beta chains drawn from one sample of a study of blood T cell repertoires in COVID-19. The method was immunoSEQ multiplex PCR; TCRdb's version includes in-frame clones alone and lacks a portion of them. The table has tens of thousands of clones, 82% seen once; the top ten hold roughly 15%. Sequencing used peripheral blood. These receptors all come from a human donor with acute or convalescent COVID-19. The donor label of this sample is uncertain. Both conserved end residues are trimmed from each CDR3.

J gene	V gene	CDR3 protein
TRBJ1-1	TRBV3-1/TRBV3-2	ASSQDLSGNTEAF
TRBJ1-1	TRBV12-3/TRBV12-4	ASSWQMNTEAF
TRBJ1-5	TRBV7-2	ASSPDSYAKGHQPQH
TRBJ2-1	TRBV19	ASSPGGIDEQF
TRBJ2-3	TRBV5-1	ASSLIQGQGDTQY
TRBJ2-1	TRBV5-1	ASSLSGGASTEQF
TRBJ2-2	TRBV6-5	ASMQGWDTGELF
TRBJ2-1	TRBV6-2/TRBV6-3	ASSTIGQGINEQF
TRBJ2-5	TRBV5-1	ASSRTGGQETQY
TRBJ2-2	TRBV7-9	ASSLGVVGLSTGELF
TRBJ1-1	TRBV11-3	ASSPTGGELKAF
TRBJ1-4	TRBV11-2	ASSLGGPNEKLF
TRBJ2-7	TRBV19	ASSMGSRWYEQY
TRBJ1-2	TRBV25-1	ASRSALYGYT
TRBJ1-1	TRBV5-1	ASSFEFRGGDTEAF
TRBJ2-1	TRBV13	ASSLRQELHEQF
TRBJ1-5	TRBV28	ASSEIQGGGNQPQH
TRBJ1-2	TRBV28	ASSLNGGSGYT
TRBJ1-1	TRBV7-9	ASILNGQGANTEAF
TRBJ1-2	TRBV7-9	ASSLGSSGGYT
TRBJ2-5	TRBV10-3	AISDAADTSQETQY
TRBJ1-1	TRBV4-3	ASSQEAGVTEAF
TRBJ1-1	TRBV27	ASRPSDRVSTEAF
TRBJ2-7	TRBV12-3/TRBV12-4	ASSYYGEQY
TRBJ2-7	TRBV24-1	ATSESLDRSGYEQY
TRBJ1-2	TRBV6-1	ASSERGVRGGEGYT
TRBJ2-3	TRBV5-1	ASSTGTGEPDTQY
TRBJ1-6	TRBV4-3	ASSQRLLGNSPLH
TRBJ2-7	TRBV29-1	SVKTSAHEQY
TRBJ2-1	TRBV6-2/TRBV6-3	ASSRLAGEQF
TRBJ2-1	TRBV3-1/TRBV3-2	ASSQGGGQANEQF
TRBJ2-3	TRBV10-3	AISDEREGPTQY
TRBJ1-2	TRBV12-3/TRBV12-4	ASSPGYGYT
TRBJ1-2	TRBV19	ASSISTGLTYGYT
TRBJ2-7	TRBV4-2	ASSQAGTGGSEQY